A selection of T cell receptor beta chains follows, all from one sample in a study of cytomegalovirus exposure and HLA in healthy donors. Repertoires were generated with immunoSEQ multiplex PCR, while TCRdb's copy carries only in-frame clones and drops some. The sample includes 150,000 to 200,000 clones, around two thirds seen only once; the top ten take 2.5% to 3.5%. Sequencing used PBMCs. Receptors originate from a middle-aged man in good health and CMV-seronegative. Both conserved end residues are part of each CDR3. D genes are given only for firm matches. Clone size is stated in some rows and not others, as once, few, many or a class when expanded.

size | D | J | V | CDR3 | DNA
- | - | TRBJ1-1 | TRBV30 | CAWRSHVNTEAFF | TGTGCCTGGAGGTCACATGTGAACACTGAAGCTTTCTTT
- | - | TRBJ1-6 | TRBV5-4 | CASSLYEVPNSPLHF | TGTGCCAGCAGCTTGTATGAGGTTCCGAATTCACCCCTCCACTTT
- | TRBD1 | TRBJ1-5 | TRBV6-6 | CASSHDRGQQPQHF | TGTGCCAGCAGTCATGACAGGGGGCAACAGCCCCAGCATTTT
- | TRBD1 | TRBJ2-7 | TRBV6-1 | CASRLQGSSYEQYF | TGTGCCAGCAGGTTACAGGGGTCCTCCTACGAGCAGTACTTC
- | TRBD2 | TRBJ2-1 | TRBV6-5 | CASSLSGGSHNEQFF | TGTGCCAGCAGTCTGAGCGGGGGCAGTCACAATGAGCAGTTCTTC
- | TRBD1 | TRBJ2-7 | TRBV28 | CASSLMSGGAYEQYF | TGTGCCAGCAGTTTAATGTCAGGGGGTGCCTACGAGCAGTACTTC
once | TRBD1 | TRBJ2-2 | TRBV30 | CAWSVPRQGRGELFF | TGTGCCTGGAGTGTACCCCGACAGGGGAGGGGGGAGCTGTTTTTT
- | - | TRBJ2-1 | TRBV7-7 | CASSLAREGQQFF | TGTGCTAGCAGCTTAGCGCGCGAGGGCCAGCAGTTCTTC
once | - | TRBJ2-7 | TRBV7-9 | CASSLNSVGEQYF | TGTGCCAGCAGCTTAAATAGCGTTGGCGAGCAGTACTTC
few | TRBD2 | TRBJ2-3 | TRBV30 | CAWSGTRTSGIPDTQYF | TGTGCCTGGAGTGGCACCCGGACTAGCGGGATCCCAGATACGCAGTATTTT
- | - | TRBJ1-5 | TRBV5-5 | CASSLAGGLSNQPQHF | TGTGCCAGCAGCTTGGCCGGGGGGCTAAGCAATCAGCCCCAGCATTTT
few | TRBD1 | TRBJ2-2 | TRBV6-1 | CASVRQGQGYGELFF | TGTGCCAGCGTTAGGCAGGGACAGGGTTACGGGGAGCTGTTTTTT
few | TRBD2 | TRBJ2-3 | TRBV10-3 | CAISAGRGGLDTQYF | TGTGCCATCAGTGCAGGGCGGGGGGGCCTAGATACGCAGTATTTT
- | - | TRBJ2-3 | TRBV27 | CASLSFAGSTDTQYF | TGTGCCAGCCTCTCCTTCGCGGGGAGCACAGATACGCAGTATTTT
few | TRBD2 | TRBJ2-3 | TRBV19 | CASSPGLAGVDTQYF | TGTGCCAGTAGTCCTGGACTAGCGGGTGTAGATACGCAGTATTTT
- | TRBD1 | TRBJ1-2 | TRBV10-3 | CAISESEGTTGNYGYTF | TGTGCCATCAGTGAGTCGGAGGGGACGACAGGGAACTATGGCTACACCTTC
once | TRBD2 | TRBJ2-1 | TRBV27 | CASSLSWGGNEQFF | TGTGCCAGCAGTTTATCATGGGGGGGCAATGAGCAGTTCTTC
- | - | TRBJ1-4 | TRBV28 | CASSPGGGEKLFF | TGTGCCAGCAGTCCCGGCGGCGGGGAAAAACTGTTTTTT
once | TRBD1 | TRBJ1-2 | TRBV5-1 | CASSPGQVYGYTF | TGCGCCAGCAGCCCAGGACAGGTCTATGGCTACACCTTC
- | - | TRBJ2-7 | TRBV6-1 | CASSPISRGYYEQYF | TGTGCCAGCAGCCCCATCTCAAGGGGGTACTACGAGCAGTACTTC
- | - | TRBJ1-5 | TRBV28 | CASIERTNQPQHF | TGTGCCAGCATCGAAAGGACAAATCAGCCCCAGCATTTT
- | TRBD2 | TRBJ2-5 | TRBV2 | CASRTTSAETQYF | TGTGCCAGCAGGACTACTAGCGCCGAGACCCAGTACTTC
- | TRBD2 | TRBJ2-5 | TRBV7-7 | CASSLGTSGGIETQYF | TGTGCCAGCAGCTTAGGGACTAGCGGGGGGATAGAGACCCAGTACTTC
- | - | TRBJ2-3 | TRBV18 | CASSPGASTDTQYF | TGTGCCAGCTCACCAGGGGCGTCCACAGATACGCAGTATTTT
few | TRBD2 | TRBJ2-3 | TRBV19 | CATRPTSGGTDTQYF | TGTGCCACCCGCCCGACTAGCGGGGGCACAGATACGCAGTATTTT
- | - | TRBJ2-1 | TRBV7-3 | CASSLSSAISYNEQFF | TGTGCCAGCAGCTTAAGTAGCGCCATTTCCTACAATGAGCAGTTCTTC
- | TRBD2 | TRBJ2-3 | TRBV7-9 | CASSYGLATDTQYF | TGTGCCAGCAGCTACGGACTAGCCACAGATACGCAGTATTTT
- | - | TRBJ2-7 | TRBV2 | CASNRLTYEQYF | TGTGCCAGCAACAGGCTAACCTACGAGCAGTACTTC
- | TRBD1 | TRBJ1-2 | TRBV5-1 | CASSLNQGEDGYTF | TGCGCCAGCAGCCTAAATCAGGGGGAGGATGGCTACACCTTC
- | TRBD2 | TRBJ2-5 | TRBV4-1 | CASSQNPGLAQETQYF | TGCGCCAGCAGCCAAAATCCCGGACTAGCCCAAGAGACCCAGTACTTC
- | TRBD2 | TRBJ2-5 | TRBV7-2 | CASSQRGRNQETQYF | TGTGCCAGCAGCCAGCGGGGACGAAACCAAGAGACCCAGTACTTC
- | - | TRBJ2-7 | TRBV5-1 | CASSWSRPGNEQYF | TGCGCCAGCAGCTGGAGTCGCCCCGGGAACGAGCAGTACTTC
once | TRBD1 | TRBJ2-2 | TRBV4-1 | CASSQDQARGLGNTGELFF | TGCGCCAGCAGCCAAGATCAGGCCAGGGGGCTGGGAAACACCGGGGAGCTGTTTTTT
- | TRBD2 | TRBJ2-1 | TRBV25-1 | CASSDLRLAFTFDNEQFF | TGTGCCAGCAGTGACCTCCGACTAGCGTTCACCTTCGACAATGAGCAGTTCTTC
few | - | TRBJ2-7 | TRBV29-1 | CSVGGGEQYF | TGCAGCGTTGGGGGAGGCGAGCAGTACTTC
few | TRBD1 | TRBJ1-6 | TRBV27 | CASWDRVTRNSPLHF | TGTGCCAGCTGGGACAGGGTAACTCGTAATTCACCCCTCCACTTT
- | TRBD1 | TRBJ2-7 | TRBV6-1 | CASSDRDRWGEQYF | TGTGCCAGCAGTGACAGGGACAGATGGGGCGAGCAGTACTTC
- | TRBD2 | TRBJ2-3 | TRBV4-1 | CASSQDASGGAIDTQYF | TGCGCCAGCAGCCAAGATGCGTCGGGGGGGGCCATCGATACGCAGTATTTT
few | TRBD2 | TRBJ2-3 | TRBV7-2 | CASSLSPLAGPDTQYF | TGTGCCAGCAGCTTATCCCCCTTAGCGGGACCAGATACGCAGTATTTT
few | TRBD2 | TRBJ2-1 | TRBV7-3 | CASSADPLAGTQFF | TGTGCCAGCAGCGCTGACCCTCTAGCGGGGACACAGTTCTTC